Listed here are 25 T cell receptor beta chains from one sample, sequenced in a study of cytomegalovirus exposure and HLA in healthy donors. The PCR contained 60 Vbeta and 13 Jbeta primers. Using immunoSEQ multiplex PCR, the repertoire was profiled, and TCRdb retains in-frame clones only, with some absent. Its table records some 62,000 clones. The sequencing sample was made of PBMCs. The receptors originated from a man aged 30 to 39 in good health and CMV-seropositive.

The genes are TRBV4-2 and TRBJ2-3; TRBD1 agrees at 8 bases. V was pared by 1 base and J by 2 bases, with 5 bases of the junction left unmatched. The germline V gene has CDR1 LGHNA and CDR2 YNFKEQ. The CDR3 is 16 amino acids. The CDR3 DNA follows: TGTGCCAGCAGCCAAGGGACAGGGACACACACAGATACGCAGTATTTT. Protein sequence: CASSQGTGTHTDTQYF.

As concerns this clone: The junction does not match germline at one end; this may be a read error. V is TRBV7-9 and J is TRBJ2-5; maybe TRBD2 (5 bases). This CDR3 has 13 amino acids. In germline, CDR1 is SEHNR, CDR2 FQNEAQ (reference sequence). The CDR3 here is CASSRQSGIEVNF. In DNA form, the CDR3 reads TGTGCCAGCAGCCGGCAATCCGGGATCGAAGTCAACTTC.

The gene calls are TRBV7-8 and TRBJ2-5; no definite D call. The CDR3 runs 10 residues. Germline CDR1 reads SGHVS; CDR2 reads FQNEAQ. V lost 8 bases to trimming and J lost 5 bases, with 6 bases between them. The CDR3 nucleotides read TGTGCCAGCGCCCGGGAGACCCAGTACTTC. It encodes CASARETQYF.

CDR3 in amino acids: CASSPTLLAGGRSAQYF. CDR3 sequence (DNA): TGTGCCAGTAGTCCGACGCTACTAGCGGGGGGCCGGTCGGCCCAGTACTTC. V usage is TRBV19 and J usage is TRBJ2-5; 12 nucleotides align to TRBD2. The germline V gene has CDR1 LNHDA and CDR2 SQIVND (reference sequence). This CDR3 has 17 residues. Trimming at V came to 5 bases and at J to 9 bases, leaving 16 bases not matched to a gene.

The CDR3, as DNA: TGTGCCAGCAGCCCGATACAGCGGAGTCAAGCCTATGGCTACACCTTC. Translated, it gives CASSPIQRSQAYGYTF. V and J are TRBV11-2 and TRBJ1-2; D ambiguous. CDR1 is SGHAT, CDR2 FQNNGV, per germline. The CDR3 has 16 residues. V was clipped by 5 bases and J by 4 bases, with 20 bases between them.

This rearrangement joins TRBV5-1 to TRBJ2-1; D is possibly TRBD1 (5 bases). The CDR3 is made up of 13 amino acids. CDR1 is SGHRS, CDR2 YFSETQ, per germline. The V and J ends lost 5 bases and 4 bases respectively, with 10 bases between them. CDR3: CASRDRQYNEQFF. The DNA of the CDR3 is TGCGCCAGCAGAGATAGACAGTACAATGAGCAGTTCTTC.

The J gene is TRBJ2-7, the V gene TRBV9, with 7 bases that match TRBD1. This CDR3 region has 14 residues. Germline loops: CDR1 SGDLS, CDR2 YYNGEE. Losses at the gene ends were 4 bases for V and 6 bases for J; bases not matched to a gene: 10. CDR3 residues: CASSPWTGEGEQYF. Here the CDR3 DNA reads TGTGCCAGCAGCCCGTGGACAGGCGAGGGCGAGCAGTACTTC.

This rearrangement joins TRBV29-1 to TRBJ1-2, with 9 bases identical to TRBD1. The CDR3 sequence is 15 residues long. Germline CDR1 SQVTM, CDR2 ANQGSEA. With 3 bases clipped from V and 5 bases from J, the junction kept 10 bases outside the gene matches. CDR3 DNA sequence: TGCAGCGTTGATCAGACCGGGACAGGGTTTTATGGCTACACCTTC. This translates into CSVDQTGTGFYGYTF.

CDR3 in amino acids: CASKGAGTPGEQYF. For the CDR3, the DNA is TGTGCCAGCAAGGGGGCCGGGACGCCTGGCGAGCAGTACTTC. The chain uses TRBV27 and TRBJ2-7, with 7 bases matching TRBD1. After removal of 7 bases from V and 6 bases from J, the junction contained 12 bases not matched to a gene. The CDR3 covers 14 residues. CDR1 is MNHEY, CDR2 SMNVEV, per germline (reference sequence).

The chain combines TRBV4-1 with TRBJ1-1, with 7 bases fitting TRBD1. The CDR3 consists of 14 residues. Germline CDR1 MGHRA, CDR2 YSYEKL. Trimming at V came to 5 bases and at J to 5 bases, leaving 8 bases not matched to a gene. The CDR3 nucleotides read TGCGCCAGCAGCTCCAGGACAGGTAGTACTGAAGCTTTCTTT. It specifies CASSSRTGSTEAFF.

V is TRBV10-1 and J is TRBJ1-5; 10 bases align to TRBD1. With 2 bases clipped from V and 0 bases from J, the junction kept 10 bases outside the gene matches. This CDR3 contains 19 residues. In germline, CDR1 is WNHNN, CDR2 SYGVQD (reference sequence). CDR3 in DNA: TGCGCCAGCAGTGAGAAGACAGGGGGCAGACCTTATAGCAATCAGCCCCAGCATTTT. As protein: CASSEKTGGRPYSNQPQHF.

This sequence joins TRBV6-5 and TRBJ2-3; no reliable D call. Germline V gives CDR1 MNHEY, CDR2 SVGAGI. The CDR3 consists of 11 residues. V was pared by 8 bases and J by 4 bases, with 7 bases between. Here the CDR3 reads CASGTADTQYF. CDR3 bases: TGTGCCAGCGGTACGGCAGATACGCAGTATTTT.

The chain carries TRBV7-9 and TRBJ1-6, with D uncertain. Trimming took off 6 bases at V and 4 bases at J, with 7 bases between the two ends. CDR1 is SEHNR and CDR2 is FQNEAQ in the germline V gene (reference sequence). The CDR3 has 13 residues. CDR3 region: CASSPSYNSPLHF. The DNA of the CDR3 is TGTGCCAGCAGTCCCTCTTATAATTCACCCCTCCACTTT.

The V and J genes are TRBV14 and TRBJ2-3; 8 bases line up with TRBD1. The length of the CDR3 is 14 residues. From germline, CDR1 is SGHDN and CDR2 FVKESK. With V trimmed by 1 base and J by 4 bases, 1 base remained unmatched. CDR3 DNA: TGTGCCAGCAGCCAAGCGGACAGGGCAGATACGCAGTATTTT. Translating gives CASSQADRADTQYF.

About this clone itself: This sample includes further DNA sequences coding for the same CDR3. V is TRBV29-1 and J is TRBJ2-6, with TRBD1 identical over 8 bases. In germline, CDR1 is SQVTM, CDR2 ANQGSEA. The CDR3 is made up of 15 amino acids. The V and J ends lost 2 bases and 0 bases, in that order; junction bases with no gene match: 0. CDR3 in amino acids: CSVETGGSGANVLTF. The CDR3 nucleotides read TGCAGCGTTGAAACAGGGGGCTCTGGGGCCAACGTCCTGACTTTC.

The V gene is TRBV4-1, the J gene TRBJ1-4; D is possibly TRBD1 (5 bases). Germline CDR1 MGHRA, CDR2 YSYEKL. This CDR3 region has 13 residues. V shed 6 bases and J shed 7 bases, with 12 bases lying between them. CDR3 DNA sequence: TGCGCCAGCAGGGGCAGGGAAGGTGAAAAACTGTTTTTT. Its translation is CASRGREGEKLFF.

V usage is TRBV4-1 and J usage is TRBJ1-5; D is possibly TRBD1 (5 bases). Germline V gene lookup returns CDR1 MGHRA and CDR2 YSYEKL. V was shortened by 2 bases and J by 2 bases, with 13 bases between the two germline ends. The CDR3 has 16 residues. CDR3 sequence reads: CASSQSVPGGNQPQHF. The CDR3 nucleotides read TGCGCCAGCAGCCAATCGGTCCCGGGGGGCAATCAGCCCCAGCATTTT.

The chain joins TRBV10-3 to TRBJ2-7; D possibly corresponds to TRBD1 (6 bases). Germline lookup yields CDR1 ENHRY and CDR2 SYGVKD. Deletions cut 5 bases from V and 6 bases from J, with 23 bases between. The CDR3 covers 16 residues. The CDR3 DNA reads TGTGCCATCAGTCCCGAAGGGGCAGGGGTAGGCCCCGAGCAGTACTTC. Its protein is CAISPEGAGVGPEQYF.

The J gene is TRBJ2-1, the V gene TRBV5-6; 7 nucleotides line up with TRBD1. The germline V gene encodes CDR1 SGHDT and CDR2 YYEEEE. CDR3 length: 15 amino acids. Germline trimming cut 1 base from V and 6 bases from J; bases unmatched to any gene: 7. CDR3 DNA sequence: TGTGCCAGCAGCTTGTCACCAGGGGGTGGCAATGAGCAGTTCTTC. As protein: CASSLSPGGGNEQFF.

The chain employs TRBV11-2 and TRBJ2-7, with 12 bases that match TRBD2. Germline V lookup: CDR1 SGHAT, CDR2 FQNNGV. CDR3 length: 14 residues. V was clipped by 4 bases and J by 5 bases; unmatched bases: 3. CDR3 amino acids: CASSYLAGGNEQYF. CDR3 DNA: TGTGCCAGCAGCTACCTAGCGGGAGGGAACGAGCAGTACTTC.

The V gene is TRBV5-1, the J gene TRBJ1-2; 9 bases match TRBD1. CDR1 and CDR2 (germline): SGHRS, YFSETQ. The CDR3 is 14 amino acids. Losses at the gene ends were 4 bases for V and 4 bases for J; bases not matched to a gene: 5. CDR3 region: CASSVGTGTYGYTF. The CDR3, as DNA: TGCGCCAGCAGCGTAGGGACAGGGACCTATGGCTACACCTTC.

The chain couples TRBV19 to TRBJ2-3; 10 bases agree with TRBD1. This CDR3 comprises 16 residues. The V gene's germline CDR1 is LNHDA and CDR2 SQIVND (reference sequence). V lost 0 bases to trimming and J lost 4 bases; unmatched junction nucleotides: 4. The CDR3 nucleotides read TGTGCCAGTAGTATAGATCCGGGACAGGGGTCAGATACGCAGTATTTT. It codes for CASSIDPGQGSDTQYF.

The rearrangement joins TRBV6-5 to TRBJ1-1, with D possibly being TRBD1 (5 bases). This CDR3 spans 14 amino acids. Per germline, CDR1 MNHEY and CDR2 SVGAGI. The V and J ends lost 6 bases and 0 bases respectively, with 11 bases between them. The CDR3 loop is CASRPGLMNTEAFF. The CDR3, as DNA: TGTGCCAGCAGACCGGGACTTATGAACACTGAAGCTTTCTTT.

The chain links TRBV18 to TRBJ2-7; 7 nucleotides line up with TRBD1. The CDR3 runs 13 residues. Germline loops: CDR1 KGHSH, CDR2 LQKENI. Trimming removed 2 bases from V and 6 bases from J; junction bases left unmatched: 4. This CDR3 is CASSPTTGVEQYF. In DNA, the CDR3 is TGTGCCAGCTCACCAACCACAGGGGTCGAGCAGTACTTC.

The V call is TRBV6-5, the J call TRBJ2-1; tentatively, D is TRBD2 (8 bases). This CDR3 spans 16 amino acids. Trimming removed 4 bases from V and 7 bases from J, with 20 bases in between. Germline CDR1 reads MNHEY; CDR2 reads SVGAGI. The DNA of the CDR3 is TGTGCCAGCAGTTTCCACGGGGGGGGCAGGGGGAATGAGCAGTTCTTC. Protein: CASSFHGGGRGNEQFF.